This T cell receptor beta chain was recorded in a study of blood T cell repertoires in COVID-19. Study overall: Specimens from acute and convalescent COVID-19 originated in the United States, Italy and Spain.

The CDR3 totals 15 residues. Per the germline V gene, CDR1 is LNHDA and CDR2 is SQIVND (reference sequence). Deletions cut 1 base from V and 6 bases from J, with 13 bases between. Only in-frame clones appear in the TCRdb table, and some are missing; sequencing was by immunoSEQ multiplex PCR. Counted here are about 150,000 clones, about 89% occurring once; the ten biggest clones make up around 3%. The material sequenced was peripheral blood. The genes are TRBV19 and TRBJ1-5; a weak D match, TRBD1 (6 bases). The receptor was derived from a man aged 60 to 69 with acute or convalescent COVID-19. This CDR3 reads CASSIVAGGGQPQHF. The CDR3 DNA is TGTGCCAGTAGTATAGTTGCGGGGGGCGGTCAGCCCCAGCATTTT.